This TCR beta chain stems from a study of cytomegalovirus exposure and HLA in healthy donors. Study outcomes and limitations: For presence/absence analyses, sequencing depth was assumed to be roughly uniform across donors. Because they were indistinguishable, some V segments, including TRBV6-2 and TRBV6-3, were excluded.

Germline V gene data show CDR1 as MDHEN and CDR2 as SYDVKM. Trimming removed 6 bases from V and 4 bases from J, with 17 bases in between. The CDR3 is made up of 15 amino acids. PCR was performed using 60 Vbeta and 13 Jbeta primers. The protocol was immunoSEQ multiplex PCR, while the TCRdb copy is restricted to in-frame clones and leaves out a portion. This table holds roughly 130,000 clones, 75% to 85% found once. Comments on this clone: The antigen is undetermined.

This chain links TRBV28 with TRBJ2-3; D is perhaps TRBD2 (6 bases). The TCR was taken from a man aged 25-45 years in good health and CMV-seronegative. Sequencing used PBMCs. The chain's CDR3 is CASSSTAGGADTQYF. As DNA, the CDR3 is TGTGCCAGCAGCTCGACTGCCGGAGGGGCAGATACGCAGTATTTT.